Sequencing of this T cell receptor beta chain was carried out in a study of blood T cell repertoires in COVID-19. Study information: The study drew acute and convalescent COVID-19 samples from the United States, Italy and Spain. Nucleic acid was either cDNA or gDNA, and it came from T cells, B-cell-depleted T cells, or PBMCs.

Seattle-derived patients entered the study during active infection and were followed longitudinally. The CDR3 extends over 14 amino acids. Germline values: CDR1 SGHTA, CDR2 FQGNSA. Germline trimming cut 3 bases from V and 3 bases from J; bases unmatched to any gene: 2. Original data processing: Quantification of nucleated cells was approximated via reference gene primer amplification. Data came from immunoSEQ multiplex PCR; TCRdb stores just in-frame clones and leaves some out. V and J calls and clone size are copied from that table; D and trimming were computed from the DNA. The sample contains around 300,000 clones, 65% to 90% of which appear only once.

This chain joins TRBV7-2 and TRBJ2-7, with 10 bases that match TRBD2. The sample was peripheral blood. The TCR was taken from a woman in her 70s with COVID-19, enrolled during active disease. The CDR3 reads CASSFTSGVYEQYF. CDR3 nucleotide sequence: TGTGCCAGCAGCTTTACTAGCGGGGTCTACGAGCAGTACTTC.